This T cell receptor (beta chain) was sequenced for a study of Ad26.COV2.S vaccination and SARS-CoV-2 variants. As to treatment: 19 received Ad26.COV2.S at low or high dose, single or two shots; 5 received placebo; per-sample allocation not given. At day 63 after the first vaccine or placebo injection, samples were drawn. Boston provided a donor who was an adult aged 18-55 years. This clone was counted between two and nine times. Its target is not known. Libraries were prepared by immunoSEQ multiplex PCR; TCRdb keeps only in-frame clonotypes and omits some of them. The sample yields 400,000 to 450,000 clones, around 90% seen once. CDR1 SGHRS and CDR2 YFSETQ come from the germline V gene. The CDR3 is 16 residues long. Trimming took 5 bases from V and 2 from J; bases not matched to a gene: 9. Study results and limitations: For non-spike TCRs, breadth in vaccine recipients resembled that in placebo recipients. From the TCR breadth and depth analyses, total T cell responses may have been underestimated.

This specimen consisted of peripheral blood, obtained in a trial of Ad26.COV2.S vaccine versus placebo. The rearrangement uses TRBV5-1 and TRBJ2-1; 8 bases line up with TRBD2. The clonotype originates from a person aged 18-60 years who received the Ad26.COV2.S COVID-19 vaccine or a placebo. The CDR3 nucleotides are TGCGCCAGCAGGGACCGTAGCGGGGAAACCTACAATGAGCAGTTCTTC. Translation gives CASRDRSGETYNEQFF.